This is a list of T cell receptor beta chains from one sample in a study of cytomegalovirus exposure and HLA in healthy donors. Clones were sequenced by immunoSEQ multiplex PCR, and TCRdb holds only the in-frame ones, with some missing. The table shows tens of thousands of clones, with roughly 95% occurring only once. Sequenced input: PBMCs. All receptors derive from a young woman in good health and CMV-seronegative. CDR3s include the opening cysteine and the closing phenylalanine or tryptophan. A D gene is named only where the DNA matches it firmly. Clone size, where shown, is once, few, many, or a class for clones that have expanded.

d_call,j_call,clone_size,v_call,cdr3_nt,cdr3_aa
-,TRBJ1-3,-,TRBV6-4,TGTGCCAGCAGTGACTCGGGCTACTCTGGAAACACCATATATTTT,CASSDSGYSGNTIYF
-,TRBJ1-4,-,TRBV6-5,TGTGCCAGCAGTTATAGGGGCGTATCTAATGAAAAACTGTTTTTT,CASSYRGVSNEKLFF
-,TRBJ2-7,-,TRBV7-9,TGTGCCAGCAGCTTAGGGGTCCAATGGGGCGGCCGGAGCGAGCAGTACTTC,CASSLGVQWGGRSEQYF
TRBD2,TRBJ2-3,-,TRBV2,TGTGCCAGCAGTGGACTAGCGACGGTAGATACGCAGTATTTT,CASSGLATVDTQYF
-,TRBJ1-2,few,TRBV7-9,TGTGCCAGCAGCCCCGACAGGAACTATGGCTACACCTTC,CASSPDRNYGYTF
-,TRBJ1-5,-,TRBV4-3,TGCGCCAGCAGCCAAGAGTGGTCAGCAGGTCTCGTTCAGCCCCAGCATTTT,CASSQEWSAGLVQPQHF
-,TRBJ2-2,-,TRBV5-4,TGTGCCAGCAGAACCCCCGGGACCGGGGAGCTGTTTTTT,CASRTPGTGELFF
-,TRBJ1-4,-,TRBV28,TGTGCCAGCAGTTCCCCGCGGTCTGAAAAACTGTTTTTT,CASSSPRSEKLFF
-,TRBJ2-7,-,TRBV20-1,TGCAGCGCATACTACTACGAGCAGTACTTC,CSAYYYEQYF
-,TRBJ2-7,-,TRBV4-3,TGCGCCAGCAGCCGGGTGGGGGCGGGGGCGCGGGAGCAGTACTTC,CASSRVGAGAREQYF
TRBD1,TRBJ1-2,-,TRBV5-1,TGCGCCAGCAGCGGGGACAGCTACTATGGCTACACCTTC,CASSGDSYYGYTF
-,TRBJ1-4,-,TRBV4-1,TGCGCCAGCAGCCAAGAGGGCCTCTTGCCAACTAATGAAAAACTGTTTTTT,CASSQEGLLPTNEKLFF
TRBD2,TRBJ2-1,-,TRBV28,TGTGCCAGCAGTTTCGCGGGGGTAGATGAGCAGTTCTTC,CASSFAGVDEQFF
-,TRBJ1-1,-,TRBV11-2,TGTGCCAGCAGCCCCCGGGGGAGACAGCTAGAAGCTTTCTTT,CASSPRGRQLEAFF
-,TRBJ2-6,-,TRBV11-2,TGTGCCAGCAGGAAATTCGGTGGGGGGAGTCGCGGGGCCAACGTCCTGACTTTC,CASRKFGGGSRGANVLTF
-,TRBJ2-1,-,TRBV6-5,TGTGCCAGCAGGCGTCTACAGGGAGAGCAGTTCTTC,CASRRLQGEQFF
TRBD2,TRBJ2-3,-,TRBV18,TGTGCCAGCTCACCACCGTCTAGCGGGGGGCTCAGCACAGATACGCAGTATTTT,CASSPPSSGGLSTDTQYF
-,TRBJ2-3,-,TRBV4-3,TGCGCCAGCAGCCATCAGGGCCGGGTCACAGATACGCAGTATTTT,CASSHQGRVTDTQYF
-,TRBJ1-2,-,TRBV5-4,TGTGCCAGCAGCTTGCAGGGAAGCTATGGCTACACCTTC,CASSLQGSYGYTF
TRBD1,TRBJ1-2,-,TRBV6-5,TGTGCCAGCAATAGACAGGGATCTGGTGGCTACACCTTC,CASNRQGSGGYTF
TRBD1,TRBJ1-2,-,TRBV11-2,TGTGCCAGTACGACCGGGACAGAGCCGGGAGGCTACACCTTC,CASTTGTEPGGYTF
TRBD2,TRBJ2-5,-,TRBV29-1,TGCAGCGGACTAGCGGATTCCCGCAATCAAGAGACCCAGTACTTC,CSGLADSRNQETQYF
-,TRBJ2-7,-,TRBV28,TGTGCCAGCAGTTTATGGGGCAGCTCCTACGAGCAGTACTTC,CASSLWGSSYEQYF
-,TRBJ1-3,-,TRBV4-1,TGCGCCAGCAGCCAAGGGACGGGGGGCATGGATGGAAACGCCATATATTTT,CASSQGTGGMDGNAIYF
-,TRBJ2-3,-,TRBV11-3,TGTGCCAGCAGCCCCAGGGGGGACACAGATACGCAGTATTTT,CASSPRGDTDTQYF
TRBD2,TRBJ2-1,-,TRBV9,TGTGCCAGCAGCGCCTGGGCGGGAGAAAGGGACAATGAGCAGTTCTTC,CASSAWAGERDNEQFF
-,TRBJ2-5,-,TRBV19,TGTGCCAGTAGTCTAAGACAGCAAGAGACCCAGTACTTC,CASSLRQQETQYF
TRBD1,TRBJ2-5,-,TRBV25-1,TGTGCCAGCAGGGGCCTCGGACAGGGAAGAGAGACCCAGTACTTC,CASRGLGQGRETQYF
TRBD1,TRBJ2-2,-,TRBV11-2,TGTGCCAGCAGCTCCCGGGACAGGACAAACACCGGGGAGCTGTTTTTT,CASSSRDRTNTGELFF
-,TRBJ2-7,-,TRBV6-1,TGTGCCAGCCGACTGCTAGAGATCTCCTACGAGCAGTACTTC,CASRLLEISYEQYF
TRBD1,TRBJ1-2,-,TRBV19,TGTGCCAGTACCGTGACAGGGTTCCATGGCTACACCTTC,CASTVTGFHGYTF
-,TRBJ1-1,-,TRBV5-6,TGTGCCAGCAGCCGATGGTTGGGGGGGGCGAACACTGAAGCTTTCTTT,CASSRWLGGANTEAFF
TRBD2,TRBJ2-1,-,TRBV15,TGTGCCACCAGCAGTAGCGGGGCTTACAATGAGCAGTTCTTC,CATSSSGAYNEQFF
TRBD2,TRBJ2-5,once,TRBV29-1,TGCAGCGTTGACGGAGCGGGAGCGGGGGAGACCCAGTACTTC,CSVDGAGAGETQYF
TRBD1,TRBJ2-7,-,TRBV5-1,TGCGCCAGCAGTGTCCAGACCCGGACAGGCTCCGCCTACGAGCAGTACTTC,CASSVQTRTGSAYEQYF
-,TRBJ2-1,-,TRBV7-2,TGTGCCAGCAGCCCCTTGGCGGGTGAGCAGTTCTTC,CASSPLAGEQFF
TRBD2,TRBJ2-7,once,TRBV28,TGTGCCAGCAGTACCGTAGCGGGTTTCCAATACGAGCAGTACTTC,CASSTVAGFQYEQYF
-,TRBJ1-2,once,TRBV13,TGTGCCAGCAGCTTAAGGACAGATAACTATGGCTACACCTTC,CASSLRTDNYGYTF
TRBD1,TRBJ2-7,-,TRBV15,TGTGCCACCAGCAGACCCGGGACAGGGGGCGACGAGCAGTACTTC,CATSRPGTGGDEQYF
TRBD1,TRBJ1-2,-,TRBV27,TGTGCCAGCATGGGACAGCCCTATGGCTACACCTTC,CASMGQPYGYTF
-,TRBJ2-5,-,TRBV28,TGTGCCAGCAGACAAACAGGTGTAGCCCAAGAGACCCAGTACTTC,CASRQTGVAQETQYF
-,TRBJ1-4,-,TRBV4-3,TGCGCCAGCAGCCATAAGACAGCTTATAATGAAAAACTGTTTTTT,CASSHKTAYNEKLFF
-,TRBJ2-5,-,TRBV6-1,TGTGCCAGCAGTGAAACGGGGGAGACCCAGTACTTC,CASSETGETQYF
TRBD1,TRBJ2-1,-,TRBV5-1,TGCGCCAGCAGCCCGGACAGGTTTTACAATGAGCAGTTCTTC,CASSPDRFYNEQFF
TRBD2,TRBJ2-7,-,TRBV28,TGTGCCAGCAGTTTAACTGGGACTAGGGCCGTCGAGCAGTACTTC,CASSLTGTRAVEQYF
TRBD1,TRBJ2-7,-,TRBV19,TGTGCCAGTAGTATCGGGACAGGGAGCTACGAGCAGTACTTC,CASSIGTGSYEQYF
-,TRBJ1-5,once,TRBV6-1,TGTGCCAGCAGTGAGGAGGGTTTTCAGCCCCAGCATTTT,CASSEEGFQPQHF
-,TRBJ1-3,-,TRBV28,TGTGCCAGCACTTCTGGGGCGGTATCCGGAAACACCATATATTTT,CASTSGAVSGNTIYF
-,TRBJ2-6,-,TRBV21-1,TGTGCCAGCACCCGGACTGGTGACCTATCTGGGGCCAACGTCCTGACTTTC,CASTRTGDLSGANVLTF
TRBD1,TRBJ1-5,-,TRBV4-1,TGCGCCAGCAGCCAAGGAGACAGGGGACTACAGCCCCAGCATTTT,CASSQGDRGLQPQHF
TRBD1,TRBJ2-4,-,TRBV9,TGTGCCAGCAGCGCGGACAGGGTGAACATTCAGTACTTC,CASSADRVNIQYF